The sequence of this TCR beta chain was determined in a study of CD4 T cells in relation to SARS-CoV-2 and coronaviruses. Overall study context: Negative control cultures got HIV-1 Nef peptides or no peptide.

Germline CDR1 GTSNPN, CDR2 SVGIG (reference sequence). The CDR3 loop spans 16 amino acids. V trimming: 1 base; J trimming: 6 bases; junction bases outside the gene matches: 10. Sequencing was performed with immunoSEQ multiplex PCR; in TCRdb, only in-frame clones are kept and a portion is missing. The sample holds about 18,000 clones, about 74% seen once. Study-wide findings and caveats: In around 60% of donors, memory CD4+ clonotypes crossrecognized SARS-CoV-2 and at least one common cold coronavirus spike. Pre-pandemic and post-infection samples never came from the same donor.

CD4+ T cells from unexposed donors were obtained before the COVID-19 pandemic (2011-2018). Isolation of CD4+ T cells took place after 10 days in culture. Cells permitting, SARS-CoV-2 S/N and four cold-coronavirus spikes were tested on unexposed-donor CD4+ T cells. For this clone: Its specificity is unknown.

The receptor was isolated from a human donor in good health. The chain couples TRBV30 to TRBJ2-5; 11 bases agree with TRBD1. Sequencing used CD4+ T cells from PBMCs, cultured in vitro. The CDR3 here is CAWSGSWTGGLKTQYF. CDR3 bases: TGTGCCTGGAGTGGGAGTTGGACAGGGGGCTTGAAGACCCAGTACTTC.